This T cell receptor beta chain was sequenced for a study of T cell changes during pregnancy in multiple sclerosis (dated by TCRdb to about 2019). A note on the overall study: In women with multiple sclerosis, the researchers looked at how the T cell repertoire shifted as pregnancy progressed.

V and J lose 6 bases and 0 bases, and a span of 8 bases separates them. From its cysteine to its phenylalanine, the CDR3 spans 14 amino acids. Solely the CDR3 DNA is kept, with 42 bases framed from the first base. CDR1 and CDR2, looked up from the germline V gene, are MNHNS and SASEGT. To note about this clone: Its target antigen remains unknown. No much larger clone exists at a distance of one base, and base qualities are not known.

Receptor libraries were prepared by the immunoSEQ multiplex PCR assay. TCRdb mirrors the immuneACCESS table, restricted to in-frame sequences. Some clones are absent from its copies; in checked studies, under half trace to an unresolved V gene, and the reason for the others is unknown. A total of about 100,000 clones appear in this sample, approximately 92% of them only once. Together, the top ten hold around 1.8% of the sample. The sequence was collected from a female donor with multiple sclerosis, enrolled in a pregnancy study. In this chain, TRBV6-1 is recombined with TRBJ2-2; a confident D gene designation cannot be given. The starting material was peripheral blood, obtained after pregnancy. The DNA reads TGTGCCAGCAGGGCCATTACGAACACCGGGGAGCTGTTTTTT. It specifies CASRAITNTGELFF.